This T cell receptor (beta chain) was obtained from a study of blood T cell repertoires in COVID-19. CDR3 length: 17 amino acids. The ends lost 2 bases at V and 4 bases at J; junction bases unmatched: 6. The germline gives CDR1 LNHDA, CDR2 SQIVND (reference sequence). Authors' analysis steps: Quantification of nucleated cells was approximated via reference gene primer amplification. Libraries were prepared by immunoSEQ multiplex PCR; TCRdb keeps only in-frame clonotypes and omits some of them. V and J calls plus clone size are reproduced from that table; the DNA served to infer D and trimming. The table shows some 270,000 clones, with roughly 84% occurring only once.

This sequence was found in a person between 70 and 80 years old with COVID-19, enrolled during active disease. The rearrangement joins TRBV19 to TRBJ2-3; 13 nucleotides line up with TRBD2. Sequencing was carried out using peripheral blood. CDR3 residues: CASSIYPGLAGSDTQYF. The CDR3 nucleotides read TGTGCCAGTAGTATATACCCGGGACTAGCGGGATCAGATACGCAGTATTTT. The full variable domain, its missing parts supplied by reference TRBV19 and TRBJ2-3, is DGGITQSPKYLFRKEGQNVTLSCEQNLNHDAMYWYRQDPGQGLRLIYYSQIVNDFQKGDIAEGYSVSREKKESFPLTVTSAQKNPTAFYLCASSIYPGLAGSDTQYFGPGTRLTVL.